Below are 24 T cell receptor beta chains sequenced from a single sample in a study of T cells in Graves' hyperthyroidism and ophthalmopathy. It was RNA transcripts that yielded the amplified TCR beta CDR3 regions. During a first-round RT-PCR of the TCR CDR3, the HTBI primer set was used. TCRdb analysed the multiplex PCR reads with MiXCR anew, one entry per CDR3 protein. The sample contains roughly 56,000 distinct CDR3 sequences, approximately 50% of which appear only once. Sequencing was performed on blood. These receptors all come from a woman aged 25 to 45 with Graves' ophthalmopathy.

This clonotype was picked up many times. The chain joins TRBV11-2 to TRBJ2-2; D is ambiguous. V was pared by 1 base and J by 3 bases, with 3 bases between. The germline V gene encodes CDR1 SGHAT and CDR2 FQNNGV. This CDR3 is 13 amino acids long. CDR3 in DNA: TGTGCCAGCAGCTTAGTCGACACCGGGGAGCTGTTTTTT. It translates to CASSLVDTGELFF.

Note on this clonotype: The junction does not match germline at one end; this may be a read error. The rearrangement uses TRBV20-1 and TRBJ2-1; 7 bases map to TRBD1. The CDR3 is 15 amino acids. Germline values: CDR1 DFQATT, CDR2 SNEGSKA (reference sequence). The CDR3 DNA follows: TGCAGTGCTAGAGAACGGGACAGCTCCTACAATGAGCTGTTCTTC. This sequence encodes CSARERDSSYNELFF.

This clonotype appeared many times. This chain connects TRBV12-3 or TRBV12-4 to TRBJ1-1; a weak D match, TRBD1 (6 bases). V lost 3 bases and J lost 11, with 19 bases in between. The CDR3 contains 14 residues. The CDR3: CASSFGTLFKFAFF. The CDR3 DNA is TGTGCCAGCAGTTTTGGGACATTATTTAAGTTTGCTTTCTTT.

The table lists this clonotype with many counts. Compared with germline, one end of the junction differs, possibly owing to a read error. V usage is TRBV19 and J usage is TRBJ2-1, with 7 bases aligning to TRBD2. CDR1 and CDR2 from the germline V gene are LNHDA and SQIVND (reference sequence). The CDR3 loop spans 13 amino acids. In nucleotides, the CDR3 is TGTGCCAGTAGTATAGGCGGAAGGGAGCGGGGCCTCTTC. Encoded protein: CASSIGGRERGLF.

About this clonotype: A much larger clone is a single base away; this may be a read error. The chain joins TRBV27 to TRBJ2-3, with a possible D match to TRBD1 (5 bases). CDR3 length: 12 amino acids. V lost 6 bases, J lost 4 bases, and 8 bases lay in between. Per the germline V gene, CDR1 is MNHEY and CDR2 is SMNVEV (reference sequence). The CDR3, as DNA: TGTGCCAGCAGAGGGGTTTCAGATACGCAGTATTTT. Its protein product is CASRGVSDTQYF.

This clonotype is categorized as medium-sized. The chain joins TRBV10-3 to TRBJ1-5; D unresolved. V was pared by 4 bases and J by 5 bases, with 6 bases between. Germline V CDR1 and CDR2: ENHRY, SYGVKD. The CDR3 totals 12 residues. The CDR3 nucleotides read TGTGCCATCAGTGCGAACGATCAGCCCCAGCATTTT. This gives the protein CAISANDQPQHF.

The genes are TRBV20-1 and TRBJ2-5, with a tentative D call TRBD2 (5 bases). From germline, CDR1 is DFQATT and CDR2 SNEGSKA (reference sequence). With 3 bases removed from V and 5 bases from J, the gap between germline ends came to 10 bases. This CDR3 has 12 amino acids. The CDR3 bases are TGCAGTGCTAGTAAACCGGGGGAGACCCAGTACTTC. Its translation: CSASKPGETQYF.

The chain carries TRBV12-3 or TRBV12-4 and TRBJ2-2; D possibly uses TRBD1 or TRBD2 (6 bases each). V lost 7 bases and J lost 4, with 19 bases in between. CDR3 length equals 16 residues. CDR3 sequence reads: CASTLWGAQFTGELFF. The CDR3 bases are TGTGCCAGCACTCTATGGGGGGCGCAGTTCACCGGGGAGCTGTTTTTT.

A note on this clonotype: A much larger clone differs from this one at a single base, so this may be a read error. The genes are TRBV3-1 and TRBJ2-7; D is unresolved. Germline-derived CDR1 and CDR2 are LGHDT and YNNKEL (reference sequence). The CDR3 covers 14 residues. V gave up 2 bases and J gave up 2 bases, with 10 bases separating them. CDR3: CASSQFISAYEQYF. CDR3 DNA sequence: TGTGCCAGCAGCCAATTTATCAGCGCCTACGAGCAGTACTTC.

About this clonotype itself: The junction and the germline gene differ at one end; a read error may be behind it. The gene calls are TRBV5-1 and TRBJ2-1; 11 positions match TRBD2. Germline CDR1 and CDR2: SGHRS and YFSETQ. This CDR3 region has 16 residues. The CDR3 region is CAGSPTATSGVNGQFF. In DNA form, the CDR3 reads TGCGCCGGCAGCCCGACGGCGACTAGCGGGGTCAATGGGCAGTTCTTC.

There are a few counts of this clonotype. Given a much more abundant clone one base away, this may be a read error. The chain carries TRBV6-6 and TRBJ1-4, with D possibly being TRBD1 (5 bases). CDR3 size: 13 residues. From germline, CDR1 is MNHNY and CDR2 SVGAGI (reference sequence). Trimming pared 10 bases from V and 3 bases from J, leaving 12 bases between. The CDR3 coding sequence is TGTGCCACCCAGGGCCCGGCTAATGAAAAACTGTTTTTT. It specifies CATQGPANEKLFF.

This clonotype was recorded at least ten times. The chain carries TRBV28 and TRBJ2-7; D might be TRBD2 (7 bases). Germline-derived CDR1 and CDR2 are MDHEN and SYDVKM. CDR3 length: 12 amino acids. V dropped 10 bases and J dropped 7 bases, with 17 bases sitting between them. The CDR3 here is CATSRGGLEQYF. CDR3 nucleotides: TGTGCCACTTCGAGGGGGGGTTTAGAGCAGTACTTC.

This chain uses TRBV5-4 with TRBJ2-3, with D tentatively TRBD1 (6 bases). The CDR3 is made up of 14 amino acids. Trimming cost V 4 bases and J 2 bases, with 11 bases left between them. Germline V gene lookup returns CDR1 SGHNT and CDR2 YYREEE (reference sequence). The CDR3 here is CASSPTGYTDTQYF. The CDR3 DNA reads as TGTGCCAGCAGCCCCACAGGGTACACAGATACGCAGTATTTT.

This clonotype was seen more than once but under ten times. This may arise from a read error, as a much more abundant clone is one base away. This chain connects TRBV20-1 to TRBJ2-2; D call uncertain. CDR3 size: 13 residues. CDR1 is DFQATT and CDR2 is SNEGSKA in the germline V gene (reference sequence). The CDR3 loop is CSAGDLWPGELFF. Here the CDR3 DNA reads TGCAGTGCTGGAGATCTATGGCCCGGGGAGCTGTTTTTT.

In its sample, this clonotype was seen many times. The chain uses TRBV15 and TRBJ2-3; 9 bases line up with TRBD2. The CDR3 spans 16 residues. The V segment lost 9 bases and the J segment 3 bases; nucleotides outside the gene matches: 13. From germline, CDR1 is LNHNV and CDR2 YYDKDF (reference sequence). The CDR3 DNA reads TGTGCCACAATTTACCAGACTAGCGGCAGAACAGATACGCAGTATTTT. Protein product: CATIYQTSGRTDTQYF. Full variable domain (outside the CDR3, taken from reference TRBV15 and TRBJ2-3): DAMVIQNPRYQVTQFGKPVTLSCSQTLNHNVMYWYQQKSSQAPKLLFHYYDKDFNNEADTPDNFQSRRPNTSFCFLDIRSPGLGDTAMYLCATIYQTSGRTDTQYFGPGTRLTVL.

For this clonotype: This likely comes from a read error, as the CDR3 has no conserved phenylalanine or tryptophan at its end. It is unclear where the CDR3 begins or ends on the DNA, so no DNA is shown, and the CDR3 is as TCRdb lists it. The rearrangement uses TRBV7-6 and TRBJ2-7. The CDR3 spans 11 residues, counting both ends. Germline-derived CDR1 and CDR2 are SGHVS and FNYEAQ. CDR3 sequence: CASSLGTSGIT.

Ten or more counts support this clonotype. In nucleotides, the CDR3 is TGCAGTGCTCAAACTAGCGGGAGGGGCAATGAGCAGTTCTTC. Translation: CSAQTSGRGNEQFF. This chain connects TRBV20-1 to TRBJ2-1; 13 positions match TRBD2. The CDR3 sequence is 14 residues long. Trimming took 5 bases from V and 6 from J; bases not matched to a gene: 4. CDR1 and CDR2 from the germline V gene are DFQATT and SNEGSKA (reference sequence).

The CDR3 DNA is TGTGCCAGCAGTTTCGGCGGGCGGGCCGGGGGTACGCAGTATTTT. Its translation: CASSFGGRAGGTQYF. V gene TRBV12-3 or TRBV12-4 combines with J gene TRBJ2-3, with D possibly TRBD2 on 6 matching bases. The V and J ends lost 3 bases and 8 bases respectively, with 18 bases between them. This CDR3 contains 15 residues.

In regard to this clonotype: The CDR3 ends on some other residue instead of the conserved phenylalanine or tryptophan, so this is likely a read error. J is TRBJ1-1 and V is TRBV12-3 or TRBV12-4; the D is unclear. The CDR3 is 12 amino acids. The CDR3 bases are TGTGCCAGCAGGGGGATGAACACGGAAGCTTTCCTT. Translating gives CASRGMNTEAFL.

V is TRBV29-1 and J is TRBJ2-7; 13 positions match TRBD2. From germline, CDR1 is SQVTM and CDR2 ANQGSEA. Trimming took 6 bases from V and 5 from J; bases not matched to a gene: 1. The CDR3 covers 12 residues. The CDR3 DNA sequence: TGCAGCGTGGGACTAGCGGGAAACGAGCAGTACTTC. It translates to CSVGLAGNEQYF.

There are many counts of this clonotype. This sequence joins TRBV6-5 and TRBJ2-7; D perhaps matches TRBD2 (5 bases). The CDR3 is 15 residues long. V lost 2 bases and J 0 bases, leaving 11 bases between the germline ends. Looked up from germline, CDR1 is MNHEY and CDR2 is SVGAGI. The DNA of the CDR3 is TGTGCCAGCAGTTACGCGGGCACGAGCTCCTACGAGCAGTACTTC. Translating gives CASSYAGTSSYEQYF.

The chain joins TRBV19 to TRBJ2-3; D might be TRBD1 or TRBD2, each matching 5 bases. CDR3 size: 15 residues. V was pared by 5 bases and J by 7 bases, with 19 bases between. Germline CDR1 LNHDA, CDR2 SQIVND (reference sequence). CDR3 nucleotides: TGTGCCAGTAGTCTGCGCCCCGGGGACCTCAATACGCAGTATTTT. Its translation: CASSLRPGDLNTQYF.

The chain links TRBV10-3 to TRBJ1-5; D might be TRBD1 (5 bases). Germline loops: CDR1 ENHRY, CDR2 SYGVKD. The CDR3 is made up of 21 amino acids. V lost 0 bases, J lost 0 bases, and 24 bases lay in between. The CDR3 sequence is CAISESGVTNSISGSNQPQHF. Written as DNA, the CDR3 is TGTGCCATCAGTGAGTCGGGGGTGACTAATTCTATAAGCGGTAGCAATCAGCCCCAGCATTTT.

The chain joins TRBV3-1 to TRBJ2-2; the D gene is possibly TRBD1 (6 bases). The CDR3 has 15 residues. Per germline, CDR1 LGHDT and CDR2 YNNKEL (reference sequence). Trimming took off 5 bases at V and 0 bases at J, with 10 bases between the two ends. In DNA, the CDR3 is TGTGCCAGCAGCTACAGGACAGCGAACACCGGGGAGCTGTTTTTT. It specifies CASSYRTANTGELFF. Combining the CDR3 with reference TRBV3-1 and TRBJ2-2 gives the whole variable domain DTAVSQTPKYLVTQMGNDKSIKCEQNLGHDTMYWYKQDSKKFLKIMFSYNNKELIINETVPNRFSPKSPDKAHLNLHINSLELGDSAVYFCASSYRTANTGELFFGEGSRLTVL.